This T cell receptor beta chain was retrieved from a study of human T cells and chemical hapten exposure. Background on the study: Each patch test put 0.01% DPC on the upper back, and results were read at 6 days. Across samples, TCR yields varied, mostly owing to small differences in pooled library volumes. General study findings and limits: TCRs exceeding a frequency of 1 in 1000 stayed unchanged under DPC sensitization.

This sample's time point: patch test 2, 6 weeks after DPC sensitization. The sample's treatment: therapeutic diphenylcyclopropenone sensitization with weekly scalp DPC. The authors extracted total RNA from unfractionated whole blood. One entry per CDR3 protein results from TCRdb running MiXCR on the RACE reads. The sample has about 69,000 distinct CDR3 sequences; under 13% are singletons. Germline assignment: CDR1 LGHNA and CDR2 YNFKEQ. The CDR3 sequence is 13 residues long. The germline V and J ends were trimmed by 0 bases and 4 bases, with 6 bases remaining between them. Notes on this clonotype: No antigen is known for it.

The sequenced sample was whole blood, obtained in connection with sensitization to the hapten diphenylcyclopropenone (DPC). The chain combines TRBV4-2 with TRBJ2-5; no reliable D call. The origin of this receptor is a woman between 45 and 60 years old with alopecia areata. Some clones in this sample may be carry-over from other donors' samples. CDR3 protein: CASSQEGLETQYF. In DNA, the CDR3 is TGTGCCAGCAGCCAAGAGGGGTTAGAGACCCAGTACTTC.